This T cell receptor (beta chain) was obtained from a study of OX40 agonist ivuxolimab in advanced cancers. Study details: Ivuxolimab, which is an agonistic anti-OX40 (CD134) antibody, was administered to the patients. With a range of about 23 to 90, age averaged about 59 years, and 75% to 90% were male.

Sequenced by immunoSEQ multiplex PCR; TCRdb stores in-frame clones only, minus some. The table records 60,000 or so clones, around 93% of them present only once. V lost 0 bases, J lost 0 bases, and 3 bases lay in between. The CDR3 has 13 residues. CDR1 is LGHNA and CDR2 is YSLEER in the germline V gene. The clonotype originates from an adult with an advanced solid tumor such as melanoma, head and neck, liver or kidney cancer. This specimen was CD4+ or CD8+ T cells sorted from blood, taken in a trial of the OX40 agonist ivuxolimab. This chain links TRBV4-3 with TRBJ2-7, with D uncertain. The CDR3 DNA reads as TGCGCCAGCAGCCAAGAGAGCTCCTACGAGCAGTACTTC. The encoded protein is CASSQESSYEQYF.